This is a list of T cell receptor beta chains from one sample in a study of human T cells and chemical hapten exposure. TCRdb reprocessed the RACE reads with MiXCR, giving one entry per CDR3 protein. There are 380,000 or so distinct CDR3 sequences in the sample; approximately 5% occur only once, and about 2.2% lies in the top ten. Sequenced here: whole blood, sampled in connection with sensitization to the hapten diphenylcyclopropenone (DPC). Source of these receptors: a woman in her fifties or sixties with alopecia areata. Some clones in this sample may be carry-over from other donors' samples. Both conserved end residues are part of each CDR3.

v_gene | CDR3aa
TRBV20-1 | CSARGSDTDYYEQFF
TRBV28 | CASSLIRLGPDTQYF
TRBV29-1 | CSVNRDRGETQYF
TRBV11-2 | CASSSILATQYF
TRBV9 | CASSPEVGDRGREQYF
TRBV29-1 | CSARQGSNQPQHF
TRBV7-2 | CASSLQERGGYTF
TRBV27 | CASSLVPASRKYEQYF
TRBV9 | CASSADSGGAADTQYF
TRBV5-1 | CASRVAGAYNEQFF
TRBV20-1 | CSASPTGGRDEQYF
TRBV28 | CASSASGRPAYNEQFF
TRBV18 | CASSPVPGSGNQPQHF
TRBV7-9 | CASPSGRTDEQFF
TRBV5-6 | CASSSGTSEKLFF
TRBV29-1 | CSVEDTGTQDLLFF
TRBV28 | CASRAGGNYNEQFF
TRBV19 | CASSEGLAPNNEQFF
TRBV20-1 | CSARWSAMNTEAFF
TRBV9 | CASSVEMGSGRTDTQYF
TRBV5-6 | CASSGTGSYNEQFF
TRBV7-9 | CASSPRRGRTTGELFF
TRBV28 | CASSLREPQETQYF
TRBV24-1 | CATSEITDTQYF
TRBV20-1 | CSAITGDRANTGELFF
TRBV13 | CASSSRAREGLGANVLTF
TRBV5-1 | CASSTQGEFNEQFF
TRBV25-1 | CASSEWGGENIYF
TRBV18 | CASSPSDSSYEQYF
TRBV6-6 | CASSPGTSVTYNEQFF
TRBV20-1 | CSAFVASGGLTDTQYF
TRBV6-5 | CASSYFAPQGNGGTEAFF
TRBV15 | CATSRSPAGEKLFF
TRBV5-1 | CASSLAVPDTGELFF
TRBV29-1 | CSVEFIGNEQYF
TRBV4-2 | CASSQLLALFRNEQFF
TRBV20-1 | CSARIGLAGGSSTGELFF
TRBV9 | CASSGDRSEAFF
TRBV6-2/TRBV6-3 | CATTRSLERAEAFF
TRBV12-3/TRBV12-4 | CASRAEGVEQYF
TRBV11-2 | CASSPRTSGLYNEQFF
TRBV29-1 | CSARTGTVNGEQFF
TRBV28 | CASSPSGRDEQYF
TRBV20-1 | CSARVIGQGYTF
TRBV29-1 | CSVEGYGGARYGYTF
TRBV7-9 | CASSPWGGSEPQHF
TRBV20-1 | CSARDSFFTEAFF
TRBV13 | CASSSPSSSQTYNEQFF
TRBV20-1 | CSAVTGDGYTF
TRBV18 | CASSLNPQGEQYF
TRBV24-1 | CATSDETGVGAQYF
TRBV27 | CASSFTSGSSYNEQFF
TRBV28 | CASSLLTGQSQKLFF
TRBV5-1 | CASWSSGSQETQYF
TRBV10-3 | CAITLAGGGTEAFF
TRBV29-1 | CSVRGTATMNTEAFF
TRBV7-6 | CASSLGTGEEAFF